A selection of T cell receptor beta chains follows, all from one sample in a study of blood T cell repertoires in COVID-19. Method: immunoSEQ multiplex PCR; TCRdb's copy keeps in-frame clones and lacks some. The repertoire includes tens of thousands of clones, about 82% of them detected once, and 6.9% sits in the top ten. Sequenced input: peripheral blood. These receptors came from a man aged 50-60 years with active COVID-19. Each CDR3 is given with its conserved first and last residue. Each record gives: J gene, V gene, D gene, CDR3 protein. The D gene is left open where the match is weak.

>TRBJ2-5|TRBV10-2|.
CASSESRGKTQYF
>TRBJ2-2|TRBV24-1|.
CATSDATGQGNTGELFF
>TRBJ1-3|TRBV4-2|TRBD1
CASSQIDRAHGNTIYF
>TRBJ2-3|TRBV5-1|TRBD1
CASSSGTVADTQYF
>TRBJ2-1|TRBV6-5|TRBD2
CASSYSTGGRYEQFF
>TRBJ1-5|TRBV6-6|.
CASSYSSILSNQPQHF
>TRBJ2-1|TRBV4-1|.
CASSLLNGYEQFF
>TRBJ2-2|TRBV6-8|TRBD2
CAGGREYDGELFF
>TRBJ2-2|TRBV10-1|.
CASSETVGGPTGELFF
>TRBJ1-3|TRBV5-1|TRBD1
CASRPGQSSGNTIYF
>TRBJ1-1|TRBV6-5|.
CASSYFGQYTEAFF
>TRBJ2-5|TRBV9|.
CASSLSTAGAQETQYF
>TRBJ1-2|TRBV12-3/TRBV12-4|TRBD1
CASSPQGAHGYTF
>TRBJ2-6|TRBV20-1|TRBD1
CSASNRGTSNSGANVLTF
>TRBJ1-1|TRBV4-1|.
CASSPVGGLLSTEAFF
>TRBJ1-3|TRBV5-1|.
CASSPLEGNTIYF
>TRBJ2-5|TRBV5-5|.
CASCNFRGHAGETQYF
>TRBJ2-4|TRBV12-3/TRBV12-4|TRBD1
CASSLGQFSIQYF
>TRBJ1-1|TRBV7-9|.
CASSSDNLNTEAFF
>TRBJ1-1|TRBV5-6|TRBD1
CASSREWAGGMNTEAFF
>TRBJ1-2|TRBV30|TRBD1
CAWRSPGGGGNYGYTF
>TRBJ2-2|TRBV6-4|.
CASSDSGSGNTGELFF
>TRBJ1-1|TRBV5-8|.
CASSLAIGGGTEAFF